What follows is one TCR beta chain and its context. The antigen it binds to is not known. Base qualities are not recorded, but no much larger clone differs from it by a single base. This specimen comes from a study of molecular identifiers for immune sequencing clone quantification (dated by TCRdb to the late 2010s). Context from the whole study: For a replicate experiment, RNA from around 20,000 or 100,000 naive CD8 T cells was divided into five aliquots, of which four were sequenced. The study was a methods study using CD8 T cells to benchmark molecular-identifier clustering-based TCR repertoire sequencing (MIDCIRS) and TCR RNA copy counting.

Findings and caveats that apply to the study as a whole: Without barcode sub-clustering, chimeric consensus sequences inflated TCR diversity; chimeras reached as high as 47%. Spiked-in Jurkat TCR RNA equivalent to a single cell was reported to be detectable even among 800,000 to 1,000,000 naive CD8 T cells. The naive libraries included spiked-in Jurkat TCR RNA (roughly eleven copies' worth), and this Jurkat TCR RNA is not part of the donor repertoire. In CMV-specific effector cells, over 99% of molecules were held by clones above 20 RNA copies, whereas under 1% of molecules were held by such clones in naive cells. Highly expanded clone sizes could be underestimated if identical TCR molecules share a barcode. Roughly 2.8 recovered TCR RNA copies per cell were obtained by modeling, versus around 9.8 by digital PCR, implying a capture efficiency of about 30%.

Libraries of naive CD8 T cells were built from about 21,000 to 970,000 sorted cells, with 10%, 30% or 50% of the purified RNA used. Naive CD8 T cells were FACS-sorted as CD8+CD4-CCR7+CD45RA+ on a BD FACSAria II into RLT Plus buffer. To test detection sensitivity, Jurkat RNA equivalent to about eleven TCR copies was spiked into samples of roughly 18,000-1,000,000 naive CD8 T cells. Enrichment of CD8 T cells was performed with RosetteSep CD8+ T Cell Enrichment Cocktail and Ficoll-Paque, after which ACK red cell lysis was carried out. From cysteine to phenylalanine, the CDR3 is 16 amino acids long. Kept here is only the CDR3 DNA, which spans 48 bases and is read in frame from base 1. Trimming costs V 0 bases and J 2 bases, and their ends lie 13 bases apart. The germline V gene specifies SGDLS as CDR1 and YYNGEE as CDR2. The library relied on PCR. The sequencing machine was an Illumina HiSeq 4000. Bulk TCR libraries were generated as previously described, with the TCR primers listed in Table S5 used. Purification of total RNA was performed with the Qiagen AllPrep DNA/RNA kit. Reads from multiple sequencing runs of the same library were pooled before analysis. On the authors' methods: Reads were retained only if the reads had an exact TCR constant sequence, and the retained reads were trimmed to 150 nt and grouped according to their 12-nt molecular barcodes. Reads inside each barcode group were sub-clustered using a 15% Levenshtein threshold, and a quality-weighted consensus sequence was constructed for each RNA molecule. Non-functional sequences were discarded, and so were lower-count sequences lying one edit away from another sequence. Based on fitting two negative binomial distributions, any barcode sub-cluster with under 20% of the maximum read count was discarded. TCRdb trimmed the raw reads at Q25, called clones with MiXCR and kept productive beta chains. Each record represents a unique CDR3 protein, reported with the most common genes and DNA among its rows. The V and J calls and clone size come from TCRdb's table, not from the authors' own analysis. The sample table lists approximately 500,000 distinct CDR3 sequences, about 20% of them with a count of one. The ten top clones hold 0.84% of the sample.

This sequence originates from a human donor in good health. Some libraries in this study had Jurkat cell RNA spiked in. Sequencing input: naive CD8+ T cells from blood, with Jurkat cell RNA spiked in. In the paper's terms, the cell subset or site label means: FACS-sorted CD8+CD4-CCR7+CD45RA+ naive T cells. The chain joins TRBV9 to TRBJ2-3; TRBD2 is a possible D gene, resting on 7 matching bases. The bases are TGTGCCAGCAGCGTAGAGGGGGGGCTTGACACAGATACGCAGTATTTT. This is translated as CASSVEGGLDTDTQYF.